The entry below gives a single T cell receptor beta chain sequence along with its context. The antigen is unknown. This sample stems from a study of shared clonotypes between healthy human individuals. The study's findings and limits: Generation of non-shared clonotypes was less probable than generation of clonotypes shared by all four donors.

This CDR3 contains 16 residues. The V gene's germline CDR1 is KGHSH and CDR2 LQKENI. Trimming removed 3 bases at V and 0 bases at J, with 9 bases between. Participating donors were healthy, HIV-negative adults free of recent acute infections or vaccinations. Assay: immunoSEQ multiplex PCR; the TCRdb copy retains only in-frame clones and omits some. This sample has under 2,500,000 clones, with under 97% found just once. V gene TRBV18 combines with J gene TRBJ2-6; D unclear. The receptor was derived from a man aged 18 to 29 in good health. Material for sequencing was naive CD4+ T cells sorted from blood. As to subset: CD45RA+ positively selected. CDR3 DNA sequence: TGTGCCAGCTCACCTAGGACGGTCTCTGGGGCCAACGTCCTGACTTTC. This gives the protein CASSPRTVSGANVLTF.